This T cell receptor beta chain came from a study of CD8 T cells in Susac syndrome. Study summary: At blood draw, Susac syndrome patients were therapy-naive, on corticosteroids, or on intravenous immunoglobulin alone.

This CDR3 has 15 residues. V lost 4 bases to trimming and J lost 0 bases, with 7 bases between them. Germline V CDR1 and CDR2: LNHDA, SQIVND (reference sequence). cDNA came from about 0.51 to 1 ug RNA primed by random hexamers. TCRdb used MiXCR to reprocess the immunoSEQ multiplex PCR reads, holding one entry per CDR3 protein. The table shows under 250,000 distinct CDR3 sequences, with approximately 94% occurring only once. Diagnostic criteria for definite or probable disease, in their recently defined form, were met by the patients with Susac syndrome. The TCR was taken from a human donor with Susac syndrome. Sample: CD4+ T cells from PBMCs. This chain links TRBV19 with TRBJ2-6; D gene uncertain. The CDR3 region is CASSSTVSGANVLTF. The CDR3 region has the DNA TGTGCCAGTAGTAGTACAGTCTCTGGGGCCAACGTCCTGACTTTC. The variable domain in full, with the rest retrieved from reference TRBV19 and TRBJ2-6, is DGGITQSPKYLFRKEGQNVTLSCEQNLNHDAMYWYRQDPGQGLRLIYYSQIVNDFQKGDIAEGYSVSREKKESFPLTVTSAQKNPTAFYLCASSSTVSGANVLTFGAGSRLTVL.